This T cell receptor (beta chain) was profiled in a study of T cells after posttransplantation cyclophosphamide. General study points: Later post-transplant blood repertoires were often dominated by donor CD8+ memory clones.

Treatment was busulfan-fludarabine conditioning, a marrow graft, and cyclophosphamide on days +3 and +4. This clone has at least ten counts. Its specificity is not known. The table came from immunoSEQ multiplex PCR; TCRdb's copy has only in-frame clones and leaves some out. The sample holds 12,000 or so clones, and no clone turns up only once. There are 13 residues in the CDR3. Between the trimmed V and J ends, which lost 2 bases and 1 base, there was a span of 9 bases. The germline V gene encodes CDR1 SQVTM and CDR2 ANQGSEA. The origin of this receptor is a female patient aged 40 to 55 who received an allogeneic stem cell transplant from a related donor, was CMV-positive, and had acute GVHD only. A subset of T cells may come from the graft donor. Specimen: PBMCs, collected after allogeneic stem cell transplant with posttransplant cyclophosphamide. The gene calls are TRBV29-1 and TRBJ2-7, with D tentatively TRBD1 (6 bases). The CDR3 DNA reads as TGCAGCGTTGAATTCCAGGGGTCCTACGAGCAGTACTTC. Protein product: CSVEFQGSYEQYF.